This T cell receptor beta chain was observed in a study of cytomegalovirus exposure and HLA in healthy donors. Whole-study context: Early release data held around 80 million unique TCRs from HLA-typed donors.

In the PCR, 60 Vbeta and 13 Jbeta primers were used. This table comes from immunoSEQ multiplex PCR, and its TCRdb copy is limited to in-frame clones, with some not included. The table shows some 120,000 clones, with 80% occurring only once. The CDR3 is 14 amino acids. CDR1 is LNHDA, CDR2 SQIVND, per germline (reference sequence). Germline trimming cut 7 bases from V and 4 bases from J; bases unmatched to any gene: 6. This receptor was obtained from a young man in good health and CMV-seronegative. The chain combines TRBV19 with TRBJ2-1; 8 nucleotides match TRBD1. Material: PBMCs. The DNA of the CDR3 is TGTGCCAGTACCCCGGGACAGGTATACAATGAGCAGTTCTTC. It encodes CASTPGQVYNEQFF.